This T cell receptor (beta chain) is from a study of spatial heterogeneity in lung cancer. The study, taken as a whole, reports: Tumor mutation count correlated with how many alpha and beta TCRs expanded intratumorally.

In germline, CDR1 is MDHEN, CDR2 SYDVKM. V lost 5 bases, J lost 9 bases, and 9 bases stayed unmatched. The CDR3 has 15 residues. Described time point: sample taken at primary tumor resection. Whole RNA obtained from tumor, nontumor lung or frozen PBMC underwent sequencing without sorting. TCRdb ran MiXCR on the 5' RACE reads and lists one entry per CDR3 protein. The data hold approximately 18,000 distinct CDR3 sequences, with 8.5% to 10% observed a single time. This clonotype occurred many times. Its antigen is still unknown. Because this beta chain is a stray read in a library intended to capture alpha chains, its abundance should not be given much weight.

The receptor's source is a female donor with early-stage non-small cell lung cancer. The chain combines TRBV28 with TRBJ2-1; 11 nucleotides align to TRBD1. Specimen: lung tumor tissue, collected at surgery. The CDR3 region is CASSPSDRGRGEQFF. The CDR3 DNA reads as TGTGCCAGCAGTCCCTCGGACAGGGGGCGGGGTGAGCAGTTCTTC.